Sequencing of this T cell receptor beta chain was carried out in a study of T cell repertoires in cytomegalovirus infection. On the study more broadly: Researchers turned to recently identified HLA-C-restricted CMV epitopes as well as well-studied HLA-B-restricted ones. Study-level findings and limits: Cumulative frequency of public TCR beta families picked out carriers of CMV plus the relevant HLA.

Of note for this clonotype: The antigen remains unidentified.

TCRdb passed the reads through MiXCR, listing each CDR3 protein once. The sample consists of about 700,000 distinct CDR3 sequences, around 30% of them appearing once. There are 16 residues in the CDR3. The V end was cut by 2 bases, the J end by 2 bases, with 13 bases between. CDR1 is SEHNR and CDR2 is FQNEAQ in the germline V gene (reference sequence). The clonotype comes from a human donor in good health (CMV status not recorded). Some clones in this sample may be carry-over from other donors' samples. The sample here was cultured PBMCs, taken from culture after CMV antigen stimulation. The chain combines TRBV7-9 with TRBJ1-3; perhaps TRBD1 as D (6 bases). This chain's CDR3 is CASSLRGYRAGNTIYF. In DNA, the CDR3 is TGTGCCAGCAGCTTAAGAGGGTACAGGGCTGGAAACACCATATATTTT.